The 21 T cell receptor beta chains below all came from one sample that was sequenced in a study of T cell repertoires in cytomegalovirus infection. TCRdb called the reads again in MiXCR, with one record for every CDR3 protein. The sample yields 290,000 or so distinct CDR3 sequences, approximately 10% seen once. The material sequenced was PBMCs. These receptors originate from a human donor in good health (CMV status not recorded). Some clones in this sample may be carry-over from other donors' samples.

Many counts were recorded for this clonotype. The chain links TRBV12-3 or TRBV12-4 to TRBJ1-4; 7 nucleotides align to TRBD1. The CDR3 loop spans 14 amino acids. The junction had 6 bases not matched to a gene; V was cut back by 6 bases and J by 5 bases. CDR3 residues: CASRTGTANEKLFF. Written as DNA, the CDR3 is TGTGCCAGCAGGACCGGGACAGCAAATGAAAAACTGTTTTTT.

Comment on this clonotype: One end of the junction fails to match germline, which may point to a read error. V gene TRBV28 combines with J gene TRBJ2-5; D is possibly TRBD1 (6 bases). Germline values: CDR1 MDHEN, CDR2 SYDVKM. The CDR3 is made up of 15 amino acids. The CDR3 region is CVSSAPGVQGETQYF. CDR3 DNA sequence: TGTGTCAGCAGCGCTCCAGGGGTCCAGGGAGAGACCCAGTACTTC.

There are many counts of this clonotype. V is TRBV27 and J is TRBJ2-3; 8 positions agree with TRBD2. CDR1 MNHEY and CDR2 SMNVEV come from the germline V gene (reference sequence). The CDR3 is 14 residues long. J was trimmed by 4 bases and V by 9 bases; bases with no gene match: 9. DNA of the CDR3: TGTGCCAGTACTAGCGGCTCGAACCCAGATACGCAGTATTTT. Encoded protein: CASTSGSNPDTQYF.

This chain connects TRBV7-2 to TRBJ2-2; D is uncertain. CDR1 is SGHTA, CDR2 FQGNSA, per germline. V lost 3 bases, J lost 6 bases, and 14 bases lay in between. This CDR3 region has 15 residues. The CDR3 here is CASSFLLGVPGELFF. CDR3 nucleotide sequence: TGTGCCAGCAGCTTTCTCCTTGGGGTCCCCGGGGAGCTGTTTTTT.

A few counts support this clonotype. V is TRBV29-1 and J is TRBJ2-1; D could derive from TRBD1 or TRBD2 (7 bases each). Germline-derived CDR1 and CDR2 are SQVTM and ANQGSEA. With 1 base removed from V and 9 bases from J, the gap between germline ends came to 13 bases. The CDR3 spans 13 residues. CDR3 coding DNA: TGCAGCGTTGAAGGACAGGGAGGGATTGAGCAGTTCTTC. Amino acid sequence: CSVEGQGGIEQFF.

This clonotype has at least ten counts. The V call is TRBV5-1, the J call TRBJ1-1; D remains unclear. CDR3 length: 12 amino acids. Germline V gene lookup returns CDR1 SGHRS and CDR2 YFSETQ. V was trimmed by 6 bases and J by 4 bases, leaving 10 bases between them. The CDR3 here is CASKDSGTEAFF. The CDR3 nucleotides are TGCGCCAGCAAAGATTCCGGCACTGAAGCTTTCTTT.

This chain joins TRBV19 and TRBJ2-1; 8 positions match TRBD1. V gave up 4 bases and J gave up 6 bases; unmatched junction bases: 8. The CDR3 extends over 15 amino acids. The germline V gene has CDR1 LNHDA and CDR2 SQIVND (reference sequence). The CDR3 DNA reads TGTGCCAGTAGTAATACCGGGACAGGAAGCAATGAGCAGTTCTTC. This translates into CASSNTGTGSNEQFF.

In its sample, this clonotype was seen many times. The chain employs TRBV7-2 and TRBJ2-1, with D maybe TRBD2 (6 bases). Germline V lookup: CDR1 SGHTA, CDR2 FQGNSA. V lost 4 bases and J lost 8, with 21 bases in between. The CDR3 loop spans 16 amino acids. CDR3 sequence (DNA): TGTGCCAGCAGCTCCCGCCGGAGGGGCCGGTTTGATGAGCAGTTCTTC. It translates to CASSSRRRGRFDEQFF. Full variable domain (rest looked up from reference TRBV7-2 and TRBJ2-1): GAGVSQSPSNKVTEKGKDVELRCDPISGHTALYWYRQSLGQGLEFLIYFQGNSAPDKSGLPSDRFSAERTGGSVSTLTIQRTQQEDSAVYLCASSSRRRGRFDEQFFGPGTRLTVL.

This clonotype occurred many times. The chain links TRBV6-2 or TRBV6-3 to TRBJ2-3; 9 bases line up with TRBD2. Germline CDR1 is MNHEY and CDR2 is SVGEGT. The CDR3 runs 18 residues. V lost 0 bases, J lost 1 base, and 8 bases stayed unmatched. This CDR3 is CASSYSPGTSLGTDTQYF. The DNA for the CDR3 is TGTGCCAGCAGTTACTCCCCAGGGACTAGCTTGGGCACAGATACGCAGTATTTT.

Many counts were recorded for this clonotype. This sequence joins TRBV7-9 and TRBJ1-5, with D possibly TRBD1 on 6 matching bases. The CDR3 is made up of 12 amino acids. The V end was cut by 7 bases, the J end by 6 bases, with 10 bases between. The germline gives CDR1 SEHNR, CDR2 FQNEAQ (reference sequence). The chain's CDR3 is CASTQGTQPQHF. The CDR3 coding sequence is TGTGCCAGCACACAGGGTACTCAGCCCCAGCATTTT. The full variable domain, completed using reference TRBV7-9 and TRBJ1-5, is DTGVSQNPRHKITKRGQNVTFRCDPISEHNRLYWYRQTLGQGPEFLTYFQNEAQLEKSRLLSDRFSAERPKGSFSTLEIQRTEQGDSAMYLCASTQGTQPQHFGDGTRLSIL.

This clonotype was seen more than once but under ten times. Here the CDR3 reads CSASWTDNQPQHF. The CDR3 DNA reads as TGCAGTGCTAGTTGGACGGACAATCAGCCCCAGCATTTT. The chain uses TRBV20-1 and TRBJ1-5; no clear D gene. CDR3 size: 13 residues. With 3 bases removed from V and 3 bases from J, the gap between germline ends came to 9 bases. The germline V gene encodes CDR1 DFQATT and CDR2 SNEGSKA (reference sequence).

This clonotype was recorded at least ten times. This chain joins TRBV6-6 and TRBJ1-5, with D perhaps TRBD1 (5 bases). This CDR3 has 13 residues. Germline loops: CDR1 MNHNY, CDR2 SVGAGI (reference sequence). Trimming removed 2 bases from V and 8 bases from J, with 10 bases in between. CDR3 sequence reads: CASSYPPQEPQHF. CDR3 coding DNA: TGTGCCAGCAGTTACCCTCCACAGGAGCCCCAGCATTTT.

This clonotype was seen more than once but under ten times. The chain has TRBV5-4 and TRBJ2-2; unclear D gene. V lost 3 bases, J lost 7 bases, and 7 bases lay in between. The CDR3 spans 12 residues. Germline V gene sequence: CDR1 SGHNT, CDR2 YYREEE (reference sequence). The CDR3 region is CASSYTIGELFF. The CDR3 region has the DNA TGTGCCAGCAGCTATACGATCGGGGAGCTGTTTTTT.

This clonotype was recorded many times. This sequence may be a read error, since a much larger clone differs from it by one base. CDR3 region: CASSSGANTEAFF. The CDR3 DNA is TGTGCCAGCAGCTCCGGGGCGAACACTGAAGCTTTCTTT. This chain joins TRBV7-9 and TRBJ1-1; D perhaps matches TRBD1 (5 bases). The germline V and J ends were trimmed by 4 bases and 1 base, with 7 bases remaining between them. CDR1 SEHNR and CDR2 FQNEAQ come from the germline V gene (reference sequence). The CDR3 totals 13 residues.

This clonotype was seen at least ten times. The rearrangement uses TRBV7-8 and TRBJ2-1; D is possibly TRBD1 (6 bases). Germline assignment: CDR1 SGHVS and CDR2 FQNEAQ. Trimming removed 4 bases from V and 4 bases from J, with 17 bases in between. This CDR3 is built from 16 residues. The CDR3 spells CASSSYRVAAYNEQFF. The CDR3 DNA sequence: TGTGCCAGCAGCTCATACAGGGTTGCAGCTTACAATGAGCAGTTCTTC.

The chain joins TRBV7-8 to TRBJ1-6; maybe TRBD1 (5 bases). CDR1 is SGHVS and CDR2 is FQNEAQ in the germline V gene. CDR3 length: 13 amino acids. DNA of the CDR3: TGTGGAGGTGTGGGGCCTTATAATTCACCCCTCCACTTT. This codes for CGGVGPYNSPLHF.

In this sample, this clonotype turned up many times. V gene TRBV7-6 combines with J gene TRBJ2-3; no clear D. V was trimmed by 3 bases and J by 4 bases, leaving 8 bases between them. Germline-derived CDR1 and CDR2 are SGHVS and FNYEAQ. There are 13 residues in the CDR3. Here the CDR3 DNA reads TGTGCCAGCAGCTTCTCCTCGGCAGATACGCAGTATTTT. This encodes CASSFSSADTQYF. Full variable domain (missing parts from reference TRBV7-6 and TRBJ2-3): GAGVSQSPRYKVTKRGQDVALRCDPISGHVSLYWYRQALGQGPEFLTYFNYEAQQDKSGLPNDRFSAERPEGSISTLTIQRTEQRDSAMYRCASSFSSADTQYFGPGTRLTVL.

This clonotype has ten or more counts. V is TRBV14 and J is TRBJ1-2, with TRBD1 matching 8 bases. V trimming: 1 base; J trimming: 7 bases; junction bases outside the gene matches: 5. Germline V gives CDR1 SGHDN, CDR2 FVKESK. The CDR3 runs 14 residues. CDR3 loop: CASSQGTGWSGYTF. The CDR3 region has the DNA TGTGCCAGCAGCCAAGGGACAGGGTGGTCTGGCTACACCTTC.

The chain has TRBV7-2 and TRBJ1-2; the D is unclear. There are 15 residues in the CDR3. The V end lost 1 base, the J end lost 3 bases, and 12 bases lay between the germline ends. Germline CDR1 and CDR2: SGHTA and FQGNSA. The CDR3 loop is CASSLVPGLDYGYTF. CDR3 nucleotide sequence: TGTGCCAGCAGCTTAGTCCCGGGATTAGACTATGGCTACACCTTC.

This clonotype occurred many times. The chain recombines TRBV25-1 with TRBJ2-3, with D possibly called TRBD1 or TRBD2 (5 bases each). The CDR3 spans 16 residues. Trimming took off 1 base at V and 0 bases at J, with 11 bases between the two ends. Germline V gene data show CDR1 as MGHDK and CDR2 as SYGVNS. CDR3 nucleotide sequence: TGTGCCAGCAGTGAATGGGGGTCCCCGAGCACAGATACGCAGTATTTT. Translating it yields CASSEWGSPSTDTQYF.

This clonotype was recorded many times. The V and J genes are TRBV9 and TRBJ2-1; D remains unclear. Germline assignment: CDR1 SGDLS and CDR2 YYNGEE. Trimming took off 0 bases at V and 8 bases at J, with 9 bases between the two ends. The CDR3 extends over 13 amino acids. The CDR3 loop is CASSVALLDEQFF. DNA for the CDR3: TGTGCCAGCAGCGTAGCCCTCTTGGATGAGCAGTTCTTC.